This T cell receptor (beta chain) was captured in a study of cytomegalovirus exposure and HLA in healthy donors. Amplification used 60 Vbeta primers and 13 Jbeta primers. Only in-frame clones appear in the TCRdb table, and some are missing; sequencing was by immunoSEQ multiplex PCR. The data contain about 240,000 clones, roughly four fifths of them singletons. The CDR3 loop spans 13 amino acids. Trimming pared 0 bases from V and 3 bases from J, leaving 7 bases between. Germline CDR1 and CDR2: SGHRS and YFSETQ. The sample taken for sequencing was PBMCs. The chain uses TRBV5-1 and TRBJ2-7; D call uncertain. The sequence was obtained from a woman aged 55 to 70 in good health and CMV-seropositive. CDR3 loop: CASSLGGLYEQYF. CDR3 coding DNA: TGCGCCAGCAGCTTGGGTGGGCTCTACGAGCAGTACTTC.